One sample yielded the 15 T cell receptor beta chains listed below, sequenced in a study of shared clonotypes between healthy human individuals. The repertoire was sequenced with immunoSEQ multiplex PCR; TCRdb's copy has only in-frame clones and lacks some. The sample includes under 2.5 million clones, around 93% of them seen just once. Input material: naive CD4+ T cells from PBMCs. Subset noted: CD45RA+ positively selected. The receptors shown here come from a man between 18 and 29 years old in good health. Some clones in this sample may be carry-over from other donors' samples.

As for this clone: Within the sample, other DNA sequences also encode this same CDR3. CDR3 sequence (DNA): TGTGCCAGCAGCCTCTACAGGGGAGGAAGCAATCAGCCCCAGCATTTT. Its translation is CASSLYRGGSNQPQHF. The J gene is TRBJ1-5, the V gene TRBV5-8; 7 bases line up with TRBD1. Germline V gives CDR1 SGHTS, CDR2 YDEGEE. The CDR3 has 16 residues. V lost 4 bases, J lost 1 base, and 8 bases stayed unmatched. Based on the CDR3 plus reference TRBV5-8 and TRBJ1-5, the full variable domain is EAGVTQSPTHLIKTRGQQATLRCSPISGHTSVYWYQQALGLGLQFLLWYDEGEERNRGNFPPRFSGRQFPNYSSELNVNALELEDSALYLCASSLYRGGSNQPQHFGDGTRLSIL.

Notes on this clone: This same CDR3 is encoded by further DNA sequences in the sample. The V and J genes are TRBV7-3 and TRBJ1-1; D perhaps matches TRBD1 (6 bases). With 4 bases removed from V and 5 bases from J, the gap between germline ends came to 8 bases. The germline V gene encodes CDR1 SGHTA and CDR2 FQGTGA. The CDR3 runs to 12 residues. In DNA, the CDR3 is TGTGCCAGCAGCTCGCAGGGGACTGAAGCTTTCTTT. Translated: CASSSQGTEAFF.

The CDR3: CASSFRTTPAGANVLTF. CDR3 DNA sequence: TGTGCCAGCAGTTTCAGGACTACCCCTGCTGGGGCCAACGTCCTGACTTTC. The V gene is TRBV27, the J gene TRBJ2-6, with D perhaps TRBD2 (6 bases). The CDR3 is made up of 17 amino acids. The ends were cut back, 3 bases at V and 2 bases at J, with 14 bases in the middle. The V gene's germline CDR1 is MNHEY and CDR2 SMNVEV (reference sequence).

The chain combines TRBV11-2 with TRBJ2-7; D is perhaps TRBD2 (6 bases). V was shortened by 1 base and J by 7 bases, with 17 bases between the two germline ends. The V gene's germline CDR1 is SGHAT and CDR2 FQNNGV. The CDR3 consists of 15 residues. CDR3 amino acids: CASSLAAGTLGEQYF. The CDR3 DNA is TGTGCCAGCAGCTTAGCGGCGGGGACGCTGGGGGAGCAGTACTTC.

The chain is built from TRBV7-2 and TRBJ1-3, with D possibly matching TRBD1 (5 bases). V lost 4 bases to trimming and J lost 0 bases, with 19 bases between them. CDR1 is SGHTA, CDR2 FQGNSA, per germline. The CDR3 is 18 residues long. In nucleotides, the CDR3 is TGTGCCAGCAGCTACGTTCTCGGGAGGGGAGACTCTGGAAACACCATATATTTT. Protein product: CASSYVLGRGDSGNTIYF.

This chain uses TRBV6-6 with TRBJ2-7, with D unclear. The V end was cut by 7 bases, the J end by 6 bases, with 13 bases between. The CDR3 covers 12 residues. Germline V gives CDR1 MNHNY, CDR2 SVGAGI (reference sequence). The CDR3 bases are TGTGCCAGCAACATTATATGGATCGAGCAGTACTTC. Its protein is CASNIIWIEQYF.

This rearrangement joins TRBV7-9 to TRBJ1-1; unclear D gene. Germline values: CDR1 SEHNR, CDR2 FQNEAQ (reference sequence). This CDR3 region has 16 residues. V shed 5 bases and J shed 0 bases, with 16 bases lying between them. The CDR3: CASSLGRSWVNTEAFF. For the CDR3, the DNA is TGTGCCAGCAGCCTAGGACGGAGCTGGGTGAACACTGAAGCTTTCTTT.

This chain uses TRBV2 with TRBJ1-1; D gene unclear. CDR1 is SNHLY, CDR2 FYNNEI, per germline. The germline V and J ends were trimmed by 4 bases and 4 bases, with 13 bases remaining between them. This CDR3 contains 14 residues. The CDR3 DNA reads as TGTGCCAGCAGTGCGTGGGCGGAGGGCACTGAAGCTTTCTTT. Translation: CASSAWAEGTEAFF.

The V call is TRBV7-9, the J call TRBJ2-7; no clear D. CDR1 SEHNR and CDR2 FQNEAQ come from the germline V gene (reference sequence). The ends were cut back, 3 bases at V and 8 bases at J, with 11 bases in the middle. This CDR3 comprises 12 residues. CDR3 amino acids: CASSFPGSQQYF. The DNA of the CDR3 is TGTGCCAGCAGCTTCCCCGGCAGCCAGCAGTACTTC. The complete variable domain, with remaining parts taken from reference TRBV7-9 and TRBJ2-7, reads DTGVSQNPRHKITKRGQNVTFRCDPISEHNRLYWYRQTLGQGPEFLTYFQNEAQLEKSRLLSDRFSAERPKGSFSTLEIQRTEQGDSAMYLCASSFPGSQQYFGPGTRLTVT.

About this clone: Within the sample, other DNA sequences also encode this same CDR3. The chain carries TRBV11-2 and TRBJ2-7; either TRBD1 or TRBD2 may supply D (5 bases each). V lost 5 bases and J 0 bases, leaving 14 bases between the germline ends. In germline, CDR1 is SGHAT, CDR2 FQNNGV. CDR3 size: 15 residues. The CDR3 spells CASSRTGTDSYEQYF. Written as DNA, the CDR3 is TGTGCCAGCAGCCGGACCGGGACGGACTCCTACGAGCAGTACTTC. The full variable domain, its missing parts supplied by reference TRBV11-2 and TRBJ2-7, is EAGVAQSPRYKIIEKRQSVAFWCNPISGHATLYWYQQILGQGPKLLIQFQNNGVVDDSQLPKDRFSAERLKGVDSTLKIQPAKLEDSAVYLCASSRTGTDSYEQYFGPGTRLTVT.

The chain uses TRBV7-9 and TRBJ1-3; D is uncertain. CDR1 is SEHNR and CDR2 is FQNEAQ in the germline V gene (reference sequence). The CDR3 runs 16 residues. V lost 2 bases to trimming and J lost 0 bases, with 11 bases between them. CDR3 bases: TGTGCCAGCAGCTTACGACAAACCTCCTCTGGAAACACCATATATTTT. It specifies CASSLRQTSSGNTIYF.

CDR3 DNA sequence: TGTGCCAGCTCACCATTAGACAGTCCGCAAGAGACCCAGTACTTC. Protein sequence: CASSPLDSPQETQYF. This chain links TRBV18 with TRBJ2-5; a possible D gene is TRBD1 (5 bases). The CDR3 consists of 15 residues. V was clipped by 2 bases and J by 2 bases, with 12 bases between them. Germline V gives CDR1 KGHSH, CDR2 LQKENI.

The gene calls are TRBV28 and TRBJ1-1, with D possibly TRBD1 on 5 matching bases. Trimming took off 6 bases at V and 9 bases at J, with 11 bases between the two ends. This CDR3 has 11 residues. Per germline, CDR1 MDHEN and CDR2 SYDVKM. Written as DNA, the CDR3 is TGTGCCAGCAGAGGAGGGACTAAAGCTTTCTTT. Protein product: CASRGGTKAFF.

V gene TRBV28 combines with J gene TRBJ2-2; 12 bases agree with TRBD2. The ends lost 4 bases at V and 6 bases at J; junction bases unmatched: 6. The CDR3 is 16 residues long. From germline, CDR1 is MDHEN and CDR2 SYDVKM. CDR3 sequence (DNA): TGTGCCAGCAGTTCCCGGGGACTAGCGGGCGCCGGGGAGCTGTTTTTT. This sequence encodes CASSSRGLAGAGELFF.

The rearrangement links TRBV9 to TRBJ2-6; TRBD1 agrees at 9 bases. In germline, CDR1 is SGDLS, CDR2 YYNGEE. This CDR3 comprises 18 residues. V dropped 3 bases and J dropped 4; count of bases not matched to a gene: 11. CDR3 protein: CASSAQNRGRTGANVLTF. As DNA, the CDR3 is TGTGCCAGCAGCGCCCAAAACAGGGGGCGTACAGGGGCCAACGTCCTGACTTTC. The variable domain in full, completed from reference TRBV9 and TRBJ2-6, reads DSGVTQTPKHLITATGQRVTLRCSPRSGDLSVYWYQQSLDQGLQFLIQYYNGEERAKGNILERFSAQQFPDLHSELNLSSLELGDSALYFCASSAQNRGRTGANVLTFGAGSRLTVL.